This is a list of T cell receptor beta chains from one sample in a study of cytomegalovirus exposure and HLA in healthy donors. Using immunoSEQ multiplex PCR, the repertoire was profiled, and TCRdb retains in-frame clones only, with some absent. Among more than 130,000 clones listed, roughly three quarters were seen once. Sequenced input: PBMCs. The receptors originated from a male donor in good health and CMV-seronegative. CDR3s include the opening cysteine and the closing phenylalanine or tryptophan. The order of the fields is D gene, J gene, clone size, V gene, CDR3 DNA, CDR3 protein. The D gene is left open where the match is weak. Clone size is stated in some rows and not others, as once, few, many or a class when expanded.

>.|TRBJ2-2|.|TRBV5-1
TGCGCCAGCAGCTTGGAACCTAGCTCGAACACCGGGGAGCTGTTTTTT
CASSLEPSSNTGELFF
>.|TRBJ2-5|.|TRBV30
TGTGCCTGGGATGGGACAAATAAAGAGACCCAGTACTTC
CAWDGTNKETQYF
>TRBD1|TRBJ1-5|.|TRBV15
TGTGCCACCAGCAGGGGGACAGGGGGTTCAGGTCCCCAGCATTTT
CATSRGTGGSGPQHF
>.|TRBJ2-7|.|TRBV18
TGTGCCAGCTCACCAATGGACAGCTACGAGCAGTACTTC
CASSPMDSYEQYF
>TRBD1|TRBJ1-6|.|TRBV27
TGTGCCAGCAGTTTATCGGGACAGAGGAGGAAAAATTCACCCCTCCACTTT
CASSLSGQRRKNSPLHF
>.|TRBJ2-1|.|TRBV7-9
TGTGCCAGCAGCTCGACAGACACGAGCTCCTACAATGAGCAGTTCTTC
CASSSTDTSSYNEQFF
>TRBD1|TRBJ1-2|.|TRBV10-3
TGTGCCATCAGTCCAGGGACAGGACCCAATAACTATGGCTACACCTTC
CAISPGTGPNNYGYTF
>.|TRBJ2-2|few|TRBV7-4
TGTGCCAGCAGCTTAGAATTACGGCAGGGTGTGAGGAGCACCGGGGAGCTGTTTTTT
CASSLELRQGVRSTGELFF
>TRBD1|TRBJ2-7|.|TRBV4-3
TGCGCCAGCAGCCAGGACAGGGGGCACGGGTACGAGCAGTACTTC
CASSQDRGHGYEQYF
>TRBD1|TRBJ2-1|few|TRBV9
TGTGCCAGCAGCGTAGGAGTCAAACAGGGGACGAATGAGCAGTTCTTC
CASSVGVKQGTNEQFF
>TRBD2|TRBJ2-3|.|TRBV7-2
TGTGCCAGCAGCCCTGGCCCCGGGACTATATCCGATACGCAGTATTTT
CASSPGPGTISDTQYF
>.|TRBJ2-7|.|TRBV29-1
TGCAGCGTTAAAAGGGGCTACGAGCAGTACTTC
CSVKRGYEQYF
>.|TRBJ1-5|.|TRBV28
TGTGCCAGCACCTCACAGAATCAGCCCCAGCATTTT
CASTSQNQPQHF
>.|TRBJ2-7|.|TRBV4-1
TGCGCCAGCAGCCAAGAAGGGGCGATGTTCTACGAGCAGTACTTC
CASSQEGAMFYEQYF
>TRBD1|TRBJ2-1|.|TRBV11-3
TGTGCCAGCAGTTTCGGGACAGTAACCTACAATGAGCAGTTCTTC
CASSFGTVTYNEQFF
>.|TRBJ1-1|.|TRBV5-1
TGCGCCAGCAGCAGCCGGGACACCAAGAACACTGAAGCTTTCTTT
CASSSRDTKNTEAFF
>.|TRBJ1-1|few|TRBV6-5
TGTGCCAGCAGCGCCACACCGCACACTGAAGCTTTCTTT
CASSATPHTEAFF
>.|TRBJ1-6|few|TRBV7-2
TGTGCCAGCAGCTTAAACCCCTCGGGAGGGAGCCTACCCCTCCACTTT
CASSLNPSGGSLPLHF
>.|TRBJ1-2|.|TRBV9
TGTGCCAGCAGCGTAGCAGTTCACAGCTATGGCTACACCTTC
CASSVAVHSYGYTF
>.|TRBJ1-1|.|TRBV7-2
TGTGCCAGCAGCTCTCAGGGGTGGACTGAAGCTTTCTTT
CASSSQGWTEAFF
>.|TRBJ1-1|once|TRBV7-8
TGTGCCAGCAGCTTCCAGGGCTTGGCTGTGGCTTTCTTT
CASSFQGLAVAFF
>TRBD1|TRBJ2-7|.|TRBV27
TGTGCCAGCAGTATCCGGGACAGGGGGCAGTGGGACTCCTACGAGCAGTACTTC
CASSIRDRGQWDSYEQYF
>TRBD1|TRBJ2-7|.|TRBV29-1
TGCAGCGCCTTGACAGGGCGTTCCTACGAGCAGTACTTC
CSALTGRSYEQYF
>.|TRBJ1-2|once|TRBV20-1
TGCAGTGCTAGATCCCCGTCGGGCTACACCTTC
CSARSPSGYTF
>TRBD1|TRBJ2-3|.|TRBV27
TGTGCCAGCAGTTACAGGGGGGCCTTAGATACGCAGTATTTT
CASSYRGALDTQYF
>.|TRBJ1-1|.|TRBV6-6
TGTGCCAGCAAAAAGCCCCAGGGCCAGAACACTGAAGCTTTCTTT
CASKKPQGQNTEAFF
>TRBD1|TRBJ2-6|.|TRBV4-3
TGCGCCAGCAGCCAAGATAGGACAGGCGAATCTGGGGCCAACGTCCTGGCTTTC
CASSQDRTGESGANVLAF
>TRBD1|TRBJ2-1|.|TRBV2
TGTGCCAGCAGACCTTTTACAGGGGGCCTCTACAATGAGCAGTTCTTC
CASRPFTGGLYNEQFF
>TRBD1|TRBJ1-5|.|TRBV7-2
TGTGCCAGCAGCTTCGGGAGGGGGCAAGGGCCCCAGCATTTT
CASSFGRGQGPQHF
>.|TRBJ1-2|.|TRBV27
TGTGCCAGCAGACCGATGAACGGAGGCTATGGCTACACCTTC
CASRPMNGGYGYTF
>.|TRBJ2-3|.|TRBV5-4
TGTGCCAGCAGCTTCCAATCAGATACGCAGTATTTT
CASSFQSDTQYF
>.|TRBJ1-1|once|TRBV7-3
TGTGCCAGCAGCTTCACAGGAGCGGGCACTGAAGCTTTCTTT
CASSFTGAGTEAFF
>.|TRBJ1-4|.|TRBV7-8
TGTGCCAGCAGCTTCGCCCATATTCGGACTAATGAAAAACTGTTTTTT
CASSFAHIRTNEKLFF
>.|TRBJ1-1|.|TRBV28
TGTGCCAGCGGGGGCGGCTTTGAAGCTTTCTTT
CASGGGFEAFF
>TRBD2|TRBJ2-3|.|TRBV11-3
TGTGCCAGCAGCCGGGGGGGGCGAGCAGATACGCAGTATTTT
CASSRGGRADTQYF
>.|TRBJ2-1|.|TRBV7-6
TGTGCCAGCAGCTTAGCCGCAGGGTACGATGAGCAGTTCTTC
CASSLAAGYDEQFF
>.|TRBJ2-1|once|TRBV19
TGTGCCAGTACTGGGCGCCCTGAATGGGAGCAGTTCTTC
CASTGRPEWEQFF
>.|TRBJ2-2|.|TRBV10-1
TGCGCCAGCAGACTAAACACCGGGGAGCTGTTTTTT
CASRLNTGELFF
>TRBD1|TRBJ1-1|.|TRBV25-1
TGTGCCAGCAGTAGACAGGGGGGAGCTTTCTTT
CASSRQGGAFF
>TRBD2|TRBJ2-1|.|TRBV5-1
TGCGCCAGCAGCTTGGTGGTAGCGGGGGGCAATGAGCAGTTCTTC
CASSLVVAGGNEQFF
>TRBD2|TRBJ2-7|.|TRBV7-9
TGTTCCAGCAGCTTAGCTCTAGCGGGCACCTACGAGCAGTACTTC
CSSSLALAGTYEQYF
>.|TRBJ2-7|.|TRBV29-1
TGCAGCGCTTCCGGGACACATTACGAGCAGTACTTC
CSASGTHYEQYF